The rows below give T cell receptor beta chains drawn from one sample of a study of cytomegalovirus exposure and HLA in healthy donors. Clones were read by immunoSEQ multiplex PCR, and TCRdb kept only the in-frame ones, dropping some. The sample includes 150,000 to 200,000 clones, more than 65% of them seen just once. The sequenced sample was PBMCs. The receptor source for this set is a woman under 40 in good health and CMV-seropositive. CDR3s include the opening cysteine and the closing phenylalanine or tryptophan. Fields, in order: CDR3 DNA, CDR3 protein, CDR3 length, V gene, clone size, J gene, D gene. A D gene is named only where the DNA matches it firmly. Some rows mark clone size as missing; the rest say once, few, many or name a class of expanded clone.

CDR3 DNA: TGCGCCAGCAGAAGACAGACACAAGAGACCCAGTACTTC
CDR3 protein: CASRRQTQETQYF
CDR3 length: 13
V gene: TRBV5-1
clone size: NA
J gene: TRBJ2-5
D gene: NA

CDR3 DNA: TGTGCCAGCAGAGAACTCAAAGTAGCGGGAGGTTCCTACGAGCAGTACTTC
CDR3 protein: CASRELKVAGGSYEQYF
CDR3 length: 17
V gene: TRBV2
clone size: NA
J gene: TRBJ2-7
D gene: TRBD2

CDR3 DNA: TGTGCCAGCAGGGGAGGAGGGAATGAGCAGTTCTTC
CDR3 protein: CASRGGGNEQFF
CDR3 length: 12
V gene: TRBV6-5
clone size: NA
J gene: TRBJ2-1
D gene: NA

CDR3 DNA: TGTGCCTGGAGTGTTGGGGCGGGGGCCCAAGAGACCCAGTACTTC
CDR3 protein: CAWSVGAGAQETQYF
CDR3 length: 15
V gene: TRBV30
clone size: NA
J gene: TRBJ2-5
D gene: NA

CDR3 DNA: TGTGCCAGCCACCAGCGGGAGGCATGGGGCACAGATACGCAGTATTTT
CDR3 protein: CASHQREAWGTDTQYF
CDR3 length: 16
V gene: TRBV27
clone size: NA
J gene: TRBJ2-3
D gene: TRBD2

CDR3 DNA: TGTGCCAGCAGTTTAATCTCGGGCAGGGGACAGCCCCAGCATTTT
CDR3 protein: CASSLISGRGQPQHF
CDR3 length: 15
V gene: TRBV27
clone size: NA
J gene: TRBJ1-5
D gene: NA

CDR3 DNA: TGTGCCAGCAGTTCCCGTTTGAGGTCCGCTAATGAAAAACTGTTTTTT
CDR3 protein: CASSSRLRSANEKLFF
CDR3 length: 16
V gene: TRBV27
clone size: once
J gene: TRBJ1-4
D gene: NA

CDR3 DNA: TGTGCCAGTAGTGCAACAGGGTTCAGGGGCGAGCAGTACTTC
CDR3 protein: CASSATGFRGEQYF
CDR3 length: 14
V gene: TRBV19
clone size: NA
J gene: TRBJ2-7
D gene: NA

CDR3 DNA: TGTGCCAGCAGTTACGGCCGGGGCAGGGGTACCGGGGAGCTGTTTTTT
CDR3 protein: CASSYGRGRGTGELFF
CDR3 length: 16
V gene: TRBV6-5
clone size: NA
J gene: TRBJ2-2
D gene: NA

CDR3 DNA: TGTGCCAGCAGAAAAATTGGGGAGTCCGAGCAGTACTTC
CDR3 protein: CASRKIGESEQYF
CDR3 length: 13
V gene: TRBV11-2
clone size: NA
J gene: TRBJ2-7
D gene: NA

CDR3 DNA: TGCAGCGTTGTCTCATCGGGGGGCTACGAGCAGTACTTC
CDR3 protein: CSVVSSGGYEQYF
CDR3 length: 13
V gene: TRBV29-1
clone size: NA
J gene: TRBJ2-7
D gene: TRBD2

CDR3 DNA: TGTGCCAGCAGTTCCACTAGCGGGAGGACAACCTACAATGAGCAGTTCTTC
CDR3 protein: CASSSTSGRTTYNEQFF
CDR3 length: 17
V gene: TRBV27
clone size: once
J gene: TRBJ2-1
D gene: TRBD2

CDR3 DNA: TGTGCCACTACCCGGGAGTCACGAGGGGATGAGCAGTTCTTC
CDR3 protein: CATTRESRGDEQFF
CDR3 length: 14
V gene: TRBV19
clone size: NA
J gene: TRBJ2-1
D gene: NA

CDR3 DNA: TGTGCCAGCAGCTTTCGGGGTTTAACCGCTGAAGCTTTCTTT
CDR3 protein: CASSFRGLTAEAFF
CDR3 length: 14
V gene: TRBV5-8
clone size: NA
J gene: TRBJ1-1
D gene: NA

CDR3 DNA: TGTGCCAGCAGACCCATCGGACAGGGGAGCACTGAAGCTTTCTTT
CDR3 protein: CASRPIGQGSTEAFF
CDR3 length: 15
V gene: TRBV28
clone size: NA
J gene: TRBJ1-1
D gene: TRBD1

CDR3 DNA: TGTGCCAGCAGCGTAGGGCGGGAGAGTTACAATGAGCAGTTCTTC
CDR3 protein: CASSVGRESYNEQFF
CDR3 length: 15
V gene: TRBV9
clone size: NA
J gene: TRBJ2-1
D gene: TRBD2

CDR3 DNA: TGTGCCAGCATTAGGGAGGGGCGCCGAGCTTTCTTT
CDR3 protein: CASIREGRRAFF
CDR3 length: 12
V gene: TRBV28
clone size: NA
J gene: TRBJ1-1
D gene: NA